This T cell receptor (beta chain) appears in the sequencing data of a study of CD8+ T cells in alopecia areata. The overall study: Twice daily, treated patients received 5 to 10 mg of oral tofacitinib. The study, taken as a whole, reports: Among the top 100, expanded CD8+ clones, as well as scalp clonality, were significantly decreased by tofacitinib.

Concerning this clone: The antigen remains undetermined.

This CDR3 is built from 13 residues. Trimming stripped 8 bases from V and 4 bases from J, with 14 bases between. Germline V gene data show CDR1 as MNHEY and CDR2 as SVGAGI. Following extraction, RNA underwent reverse transcription to cDNA, which served as the sequencing template. The assay was immunoSEQ multiplex PCR, and TCRdb's table has in-frame clones only and misses some. The sample contains more than 150,000 clones, about 47% of which appear only once. As for treatment: oral pan-JAK inhibitor, 5-10 mg twice daily. Peripheral blood and lesional scalp punch biopsies came from alopecia areata patients. PBMCs were stained for CD3, CD4 and CD8, and CD4+ and CD8+ T cells were sorted.

The rearrangement uses TRBV6-5 and TRBJ2-5; possibly TRBD1 or TRBD2 for D (5 bases each). The clonotype originates from a human donor with alopecia areata. Specimen: CD8+ T cells sorted from blood, collected between weeks 51 and 54, from a patient treated with tofacitinib. CDR3 sequence reads: CASLTVGGETQYF. The CDR3 DNA sequence: TGTGCCAGCTTGACAGTTGGGGGAGAGACCCAGTACTTC.